These T cell receptor beta chains were read from a single sample in a study of Ad26.COV2.S vaccination and SARS-CoV-2 variants. Here immunoSEQ multiplex PCR was the method, and the copy in TCRdb shows in-frame clones only, minus some. The table lists a few hundred thousand clones, 80% to 95% of them singletons. The input for sequencing was peripheral blood, taken in a trial of Ad26.COV2.S vaccine versus placebo. Every receptor here comes from a person between 18 and 65 years old who received the Ad26.COV2.S COVID-19 vaccine or a placebo. Both conserved end residues are part of each CDR3. A D gene is named only where the DNA matches it firmly. A row's size may be missing; if present it is once, few, many or a size class.

J gene,V gene,clone size,D gene,CDR3 DNA,CDR3 protein
TRBJ1-2,TRBV4-3,NA,TRBD1,TGCGCCAGCAGCCAAGATCGACGACAGGGGGCTAACTATGGCTACACCTTC,CASSQDRRQGANYGYTF
TRBJ2-7,TRBV9,NA,NA,TGTGCCAGCAGCGTAGAAGGCAACCAGTACTACGAGCAGTACTTC,CASSVEGNQYYEQYF
TRBJ2-5,TRBV3-1/TRBV3-2,NA,TRBD2,TGTGCCAGCAGCCCCCATGTGGCGTATAAACTAGCGGGGGGGCGGGAGACCCAGTACTTC,CASSPHVAYKLAGGRETQYF
TRBJ1-2,TRBV19,NA,TRBD1,TGTGCCAGTAGTATCGCAGGGGGTAACTATGGCTACACCTTC,CASSIAGGNYGYTF
TRBJ1-2,TRBV27,few,TRBD1,TGTGCCAGCAGCCACCGGACAGGGGATGGCTACACCTTC,CASSHRTGDGYTF
TRBJ2-1,TRBV7-2,few,TRBD1,TGTGCCAGCAGCTTCAGCCGGGACAGGGGGTTCAATGAGCAGTTCTTC,CASSFSRDRGFNEQFF
TRBJ1-5,TRBV7-2,once,NA,TGTGCCAGCAGCCCAAGAGGACAGCTCAACAATCAGCCCCAGCATTTT,CASSPRGQLNNQPQHF
TRBJ2-7,TRBV6-6,NA,NA,TGTGCCAGCAGCAGGCGAGGGAACTACGAGCAGTACTTC,CASSRRGNYEQYF
TRBJ2-3,TRBV10-1,NA,TRBD2,TGCGCCAGCAGTGTTGGGACTAGCGGGGGGTTTGTGGATACGCAGTATTTT,CASSVGTSGGFVDTQYF
TRBJ2-1,TRBV11-2,NA,NA,TGTGCCAGCAGCTTAGCTTTTGGACATGAGCAGTTCTTC,CASSLAFGHEQFF
TRBJ2-2,TRBV10-2,NA,NA,TGCGCCAGCATCGGGTTACAGTCCACCGGGGAGCTGTTTTTT,CASIGLQSTGELFF
TRBJ2-7,TRBV5-6,NA,TRBD2,TGTGCCAGCAGCTTGGCCGACGTGGGACTAGCCCAATACGAGCAGTACTTC,CASSLADVGLAQYEQYF
TRBJ2-1,TRBV9,NA,TRBD1,TGTGCCAGCAGCGCCCCCGAACAGGGGGCAATATACAATGAGCAGTTCTTC,CASSAPEQGAIYNEQFF
TRBJ1-2,TRBV6-2/TRBV6-3,NA,TRBD1,TGTGCCAGCAGTTCTCCAAGACAGGGAGGCTATGGCTACACCTTC,CASSSPRQGGYGYTF
TRBJ2-7,TRBV2,NA,TRBD2,TGTGCCAGCAGTGAAGCGGGTGCGGGGGGGCTCGAGCAGTACTTC,CASSEAGAGGLEQYF
TRBJ1-2,TRBV7-6,NA,NA,TGTGCCAGCAGCTTAGCGGCGACCGGCTATGGCTACACCTTC,CASSLAATGYGYTF
TRBJ2-3,TRBV13,NA,TRBD2,TGTGCCAGCAGCAAAGCGGGGGCCCTCTTCACAGATACGCAGTATTTT,CASSKAGALFTDTQYF
TRBJ1-2,TRBV9,NA,NA,TGTGCCAGCAGCGGGCTGGACGGAGCTAACTATGGCTACACCTTC,CASSGLDGANYGYTF
TRBJ1-2,TRBV10-2,few,NA,TGCGCCAGCCGTGGGTCCAGTCGCGGTGATGGCTACACCTTC,CASRGSSRGDGYTF
TRBJ2-6,TRBV7-9,NA,TRBD2,TGTGCCAGCAGCGGGTCTAGCGGGGGCTTCTCTGGGGCCAACGTCCTGACTTTC,CASSGSSGGFSGANVLTF
TRBJ1-3,TRBV11-2,NA,NA,TGTGCCAGCAGCTTATGGGACGGGGCCTACACCATATATTTT,CASSLWDGAYTIYF
TRBJ2-5,TRBV2,NA,NA,TGTGCCAGCACCGAGGGAATGCAAGAGACCCAGTACTTC,CASTEGMQETQYF
TRBJ2-1,TRBV19,NA,TRBD2,TGTGCCAGTAGTACGGTTTTAGCGGGGGAGGACAATGAGCAGTTCTTC,CASSTVLAGEDNEQFF
TRBJ1-1,TRBV21-1,NA,NA,TGTGCCAGCATAAGGCCCATAGACTATCAGGTAGCTTTCTTT,CASIRPIDYQVAFF
TRBJ2-3,TRBV28,NA,TRBD2,TGTGCCAGCAGTTTGGCGGGGGACACAGATACGCAGTATTTT,CASSLAGDTDTQYF
TRBJ1-1,TRBV19,NA,NA,TGTGCCAGTATTGGGGACAAACCAAACACTGAAGCTTTCTTT,CASIGDKPNTEAFF
TRBJ2-1,TRBV18,NA,NA,TGTGCCAGCGGCGTGGGCTCCTACAATGAGCAGTTCTTC,CASGVGSYNEQFF
TRBJ2-1,TRBV6-2/TRBV6-3,NA,TRBD2,TGTGCCAGCAGTTTACTAGCGGGGTACAATGAGCAGTTCTTC,CASSLLAGYNEQFF
TRBJ2-3,TRBV7-6,NA,NA,TGTGCCAGCAGCTTAGGGGGCAGGCGGGTAATCGGCACAGATACGCAGTATTTT,CASSLGGRRVIGTDTQYF
TRBJ2-2,TRBV6-2/TRBV6-3,NA,TRBD1,TGTGCCAGCAGTGCCACACGTGGGGACAGGAACACCGGGGAGCTGTTTTTT,CASSATRGDRNTGELFF